This TCR beta chain was retrieved from a study of control samples from healthy donors and cancer patients. The CDR3 has 13 residues. Germline-derived CDR1 and CDR2 are LNHDA and SQIVND (reference sequence). V lost 8 bases and J lost 1, with 8 bases in between. Sequencing used immunoSEQ multiplex PCR; TCRdb keeps in-frame clones, though not all of them. The sample lists over 150,000 clones, over 95% seen once, with 1% in the top ten. The receptor was isolated from a woman in her thirties in good health. This sequence joins TRBV19 and TRBJ2-2; possible D gene TRBD1, 5 bases. Sample: blood. The DNA for the CDR3 is TGTGCCAGTCGACAGTTGAACACCGGGGAGCTGTTTTTT. Amino acids: CASRQLNTGELFF.